Below, 15 T cell receptor beta chains from the same sample are listed, as sequenced in a study of molecular identifiers for immune sequencing clone quantification. A single record per CDR3 protein comes from TCRdb applying MiXCR to the PCR reads. This sample has roughly 86,000 distinct CDR3 sequences; roughly 19% occur once, and the top ten carry around 0.8%. The specimen sequenced was naive CD8+ T cells from blood, with Jurkat cell RNA spiked in. As to subset: FACS-sorted CD8+CD4-CCR7+CD45RA+ naive T cells. The receptors originated from a human donor in good health. Some libraries in this study had Jurkat cell RNA spiked in.

The chain carries TRBV5-6 and TRBJ2-5, with 15 bases matching TRBD2. This CDR3 is built from 17 residues. With V trimmed by 2 bases and J by 1 base, 3 bases remained unmatched. The germline gives CDR1 SGHDT, CDR2 YYEEEE. In DNA, the CDR3 is TGTGCCAGCAGCTTTGGACTAGCGGGAGGGCCCCAAGAGACCCAGTACTTC. This gives the protein CASSFGLAGGPQETQYF.

This clonotype was found many times. The chain recombines TRBV5-6 with TRBJ2-1; TRBD2 matches at 8 bases. Unmatched junction bases numbered 9, after V lost 6 bases and J lost 4 bases. The CDR3 runs to 15 residues. CDR1 SGHDT and CDR2 YYEEEE come from the germline V gene. The CDR3 sequence is CASTEAGLVYNEQFF. The DNA of the CDR3 is TGTGCCAGCACCGAAGCGGGACTAGTATACAATGAGCAGTTCTTC.

The V and J genes are TRBV11-1 and TRBJ2-7; no firm D call. V lost 5 bases and J lost 2, with 13 bases in between. Germline CDR1 reads SGHAT; CDR2 reads FQDESV (reference sequence). The CDR3 has 14 residues. The CDR3, as DNA: TGTGCCAGCAGCCGAAAACGGTTCCCCTACGAGCAGTACTTC. This sequence encodes CASSRKRFPYEQYF.

The J gene is TRBJ2-7, the V gene TRBV27; D is possibly TRBD1 or TRBD2 (6 bases each). The germline V and J ends were trimmed by 10 bases and 5 bases, with 21 bases remaining between them. Per germline, CDR1 MNHEY and CDR2 SMNVEV (reference sequence). There are 14 residues in the CDR3. CDR3 DNA sequence: TGTGCCAATAAGTCTTCTGGGGGGCTCGACGAGCAGTACTTC. Translated: CANKSSGGLDEQYF.

Only one count was recorded for this clonotype. A read error may explain this, as a much larger clone is one base away. This chain links TRBV6-5 with TRBJ2-2; TRBD1 is a possible D gene (5 bases). There are 12 residues in the CDR3. V shed 7 bases and J shed 6 bases, with 9 bases lying between them. Germline V lookup: CDR1 MNHEY, CDR2 SVGAGI. CDR3 DNA sequence: TGTGCCAGCAAAGGACATGCCGGGGAGCTGTTTTTT. Amino acid sequence: CASKGHAGELFF.

Many counts were recorded for this clonotype. This chain links TRBV7-9 with TRBJ2-5; 8 nucleotides agree with TRBD1. Per the germline V gene, CDR1 is SEHNR and CDR2 is FQNEAQ (reference sequence). J gave up 3 bases and V 6 bases, and 9 bases lay outside the gene matches. CDR3 length equals 15 residues. CDR3 amino acids: CASSWQGQVEETQYF. As DNA, the CDR3 is TGTGCCAGCAGTTGGCAGGGACAGGTGGAAGAGACCCAGTACTTC. The full variable domain, its missing parts supplied by reference TRBV7-9 and TRBJ2-5, is DTGVSQNPRHKITKRGQNVTFRCDPISEHNRLYWYRQTLGQGPEFLTYFQNEAQLEKSRLLSDRFSAERPKGSFSTLEIQRTEQGDSAMYLCASSWQGQVEETQYFGPGTRLLVL.

This clonotype was picked up many times. V usage is TRBV12-5 and J usage is TRBJ1-1; D is possibly TRBD1 (5 bases). V was trimmed by 5 bases and J by 4 bases, leaving 14 bases between them. The CDR3 runs 14 residues. Germline values: CDR1 LGHNT, CDR2 FRNRAP. The CDR3 DNA sequence: TGTGCTAGTGGTGATGGGGGTCTGGGCACTGAAGCTTTCTTT. As protein: CASGDGGLGTEAFF.

This clonotype was detected once. The chain couples TRBV4-1 to TRBJ2-7; 11 nucleotides align to TRBD1. After removal of 0 bases from V and 2 bases from J, the junction contained 6 bases not matched to a gene. The CDR3 is 17 amino acids. The germline V gene encodes CDR1 MGHRA and CDR2 YSYEKL. The CDR3 DNA is TGCGCCAGCAGCCAAGATCCCACGGGACAGGGGGCCTACGAGCAGTACTTC. It encodes CASSQDPTGQGAYEQYF.

This clonotype came up many times. The rearrangement joins TRBV6-6 to TRBJ2-5, with 7 bases aligning to TRBD1. The CDR3 has 15 residues. Germline-derived CDR1 and CDR2 are MNHNY and SVGAGI (reference sequence). V shed 6 bases, J shed 0 bases, and the junction held 7 bases outside the gene matches. The CDR3 here is CASSYQTGNQETQYF. CDR3 sequence (DNA): TGTGCCAGCAGCTATCAGACAGGGAACCAAGAGACCCAGTACTTC.

This clonotype has at least ten counts. The rearrangement links TRBV7-9 to TRBJ2-2; D perhaps matches TRBD2 (6 bases). The CDR3 is 19 residues long. Germline values: CDR1 SEHNR, CDR2 FQNEAQ (reference sequence). The germline V and J ends were trimmed by 5 bases and 1 base, with 23 bases remaining between them. The CDR3 spells CASSPPLLGAGLNTGELFF. The CDR3 DNA reads TGTGCCAGCAGCCCGCCTCTTCTAGGTGCGGGACTGAACACCGGGGAGCTGTTTTTT.

Regarding this clonotype: A much larger clone lies one base from this, so it may be a read error. V and J are TRBV20-1 and TRBJ2-3; 8 bases align to TRBD2. Germline V gene data show CDR1 as DFQATT and CDR2 as SNEGSKA (reference sequence). Unmatched junction bases numbered 9, after V lost 0 bases and J lost 4 bases. The CDR3 loop spans 16 amino acids. Here the CDR3 reads CSARDFLAGGADTQYF. The CDR3 DNA sequence: TGCAGTGCTAGAGATTTTCTGGCGGGAGGCGCAGATACGCAGTATTTT.

This clonotype was seen only a few times. V and J are TRBV2 and TRBJ2-7, with a possible D match to TRBD1 (7 bases). Per germline, CDR1 SNHLY and CDR2 FYNNEI. V was trimmed by 1 base and J by 3 bases, leaving 13 bases between them. The CDR3 totals 15 residues. The DNA of the CDR3 is TGTGCCAGCAGTGAAGGGCCAGGGGGGAACTACGAGCAGTACTTC. Translated, it gives CASSEGPGGNYEQYF.

Worth noting for this clonotype: It may be a read error: a sequence one base away is much more abundant. This rearrangement joins TRBV5-6 to TRBJ2-3, with D perhaps being TRBD1 or TRBD2 (5 bases each). Germline CDR1 is SGHDT and CDR2 is YYEEEE. The CDR3 covers 15 residues. In nucleotides, the CDR3 is TGTGCCGGCAGCCGACTAAGCGGCCCCACAGGTACGCAGTATTTT. Its protein product is CAGSRLSGPTGTQYF.

This clonotype was seen repeatedly, ten times or more. This chain joins TRBV4-1 and TRBJ2-2; D might be TRBD1 (6 bases). Germline values: CDR1 MGHRA, CDR2 YSYEKL. CDR3 length: 14 residues. Trimming cost V 4 bases and J 1 base, with 7 bases left between them. The CDR3 sequence: CASSPGQNTGELFF. The CDR3 nucleotides are TGCGCCAGCAGCCCGGGACAGAACACCGGGGAGCTGTTTTTT.

This chain connects TRBV28 to TRBJ2-7; no reliable D call. V was trimmed by 8 bases and J by 7 bases, leaving 21 bases between them. Germline-derived CDR1 and CDR2 are MDHEN and SYDVKM. The CDR3 contains 14 residues. As DNA, the CDR3 is TGTGCCAGCCCCCCGGCCCAGACAAGTTCGGAGCAGTACTTC. Translation: CASPPAQTSSEQYF.